This T cell receptor beta chain emerged from a study of cytomegalovirus exposure and HLA in healthy donors. Generated by immunoSEQ multiplex PCR, the TCRdb table keeps only in-frame clones and is missing some. The data hold roughly 190,000 clones, with 86% observed a single time. The CDR3 loop spans 15 amino acids. With 0 bases clipped from V and 3 bases from J, the junction kept 0 bases outside the gene matches. Per germline, CDR1 SNHLY and CDR2 FYNNEI. This clone was seen a handful of times. The sample holds other DNA sequences that translate to the same CDR3. The chain couples TRBV2 to TRBJ2-1; TRBD2 agrees at 9 bases. Sequencing was performed on PBMCs. The TCR comes from a woman between 18 and 29 years old in good health and CMV-seronegative. DNA of the CDR3: TGTGCCAGCAGTGAAGCTAGCGGGAGCTACAATGAGCAGTTCTTC. This codes for CASSEASGSYNEQFF.